One and the same sample provided the 32 T cell receptor beta chains below, sequenced in a study of human T cells and chemical hapten exposure. The time point is: patch test 2, 6 weeks after DPC sensitization. Treatment indicated: therapeutic diphenylcyclopropenone sensitization with weekly scalp DPC. From the RACE reads, TCRdb called clonotypes with MiXCR, one entry per CDR3 protein. The sample carries approximately 84,000 distinct CDR3 sequences, 9.5% to 13% recorded once. The specimen was whole blood, collected in connection with sensitization to the hapten diphenylcyclopropenone (DPC). The receptors shown here come from a man younger than 35 with alopecia areata. Some clones in this sample may be carry-over from other donors' samples.

Many counts were recorded for this clonotype. V and J are TRBV20-1 and TRBJ2-3, with 8 nucleotides matching TRBD2. In germline, CDR1 is DFQATT, CDR2 SNEGSKA (reference sequence). The CDR3 totals 17 residues. V lost 2 bases and J lost 0; bases outside the gene matches: 10. The CDR3 bases are TGCAGTGCTAGAAGCGCGGGGGGCCGGGCTAGCACAGATACGCAGTATTTT. Residues: CSARSAGGRASTDTQYF.

This clonotype was seen a few times. The chain joins TRBV7-2 to TRBJ2-4; possibly TRBD1 or TRBD2 for D (5 bases each). V lost 3 bases, J lost 4 bases, and 13 bases lay in between. Germline V gene lookup returns CDR1 SGHTA and CDR2 FQGNSA. This CDR3 is built from 15 residues. Written as DNA, the CDR3 is TGTGCCAGCAGCTTCATCGGGGCAGTTAAAAACATTCAGTACTTC. This encodes CASSFIGAVKNIQYF.

This clonotype has a count of ten or more. The chain has TRBV29-1 and TRBJ1-2; a weak D match, TRBD1 (5 bases). Germline assignment: CDR1 SQVTM and CDR2 ANQGSEA. V gave up 6 bases and J gave up 6 bases, with 11 bases separating them. CDR3 length: 11 amino acids. The CDR3 DNA is TGCAGCGTGGGGGGACGGAATGGCTACACCTTC. Translating gives CSVGGRNGYTF.

This clonotype was detected only a few times. The V and J genes are TRBV7-8 and TRBJ2-1; D is possibly TRBD1 (6 bases). Trimming took off 4 bases at V and 5 bases at J, with 18 bases between the two ends. This CDR3 is 16 amino acids long. Germline V lookup: CDR1 SGHVS, CDR2 FQNEAQ. The CDR3 bases are TGTGCCAGCAGCTCAATACAGGGTGATATCGACAATGAGCAGTTCTTC. Its translation is CASSSIQGDIDNEQFF.

This clonotype was counted many times. The chain carries TRBV10-2 and TRBJ2-2; TRBD2 matches 8 bases. J gave up 0 bases and V 5 bases, and 5 bases lay outside the gene matches. CDR1 is WSHSY, CDR2 SAAADI, per germline. The CDR3 extends over 16 amino acids. The CDR3 region has the DNA TGCGCCAGCAGTTATAGAGCGGGGGCGAACACCGGGGAGCTGTTTTTT. Translation: CASSYRAGANTGELFF.

In this sample, this clonotype turned up a few times. V and J are TRBV11-2 and TRBJ2-1; D gene ambiguous. Trimming stripped 0 bases from V and 2 bases from J, with 11 bases between. CDR1 and CDR2 (germline): SGHAT, FQNNGV. This CDR3 region has 16 residues. CDR3: CASSLEKSATYNEQFF. In nucleotides, the CDR3 is TGTGCCAGCAGCTTAGAAAAAAGTGCAACCTACAATGAGCAGTTCTTC.

This clonotype has just a few counts. The chain's CDR3 is CASSLYGTQGRNQPQHF. In nucleotides, the CDR3 is TGTGCCAGCAGCTTATACGGGACCCAGGGCCGCAATCAGCCCCAGCATTTT. This chain links TRBV7-2 with TRBJ1-5; a possible D gene is TRBD1 (5 bases). Germline V gene sequence: CDR1 SGHTA, CDR2 FQGNSA. With 2 bases removed from V and 2 bases from J, the gap between germline ends came to 16 bases. This CDR3 contains 17 residues.

This clonotype was seen repeatedly, ten times or more. The gene calls are TRBV7-2 and TRBJ2-3; 7 positions match TRBD1. Germline CDR1 and CDR2: SGHTA and FQGNSA. Trimming at V came to 5 bases and at J to 0 bases, leaving 5 bases not matched to a gene. The CDR3 has 15 residues. This CDR3 reads CASSLRQGSTDTQYF. The CDR3 DNA is TGTGCCAGCAGCCTAAGACAGGGCAGCACAGATACGCAGTATTTT.

In its sample, this clonotype was seen many times. V is TRBV7-6 and J is TRBJ2-2; tentatively, D is TRBD1 (5 bases). Germline V CDR1 and CDR2: SGHVS, FNYEAQ. This CDR3 spans 15 amino acids. The germline V and J ends were trimmed by 5 bases and 0 bases, with 10 bases remaining between them. The CDR3 DNA follows: TGTGCCAGCAGCCTGGACACCGCGAACACCGGGGAGCTGTTTTTT. Translating gives CASSLDTANTGELFF.

This clonotype was seen only a few times. This sequence joins TRBV6-6 and TRBJ1-6, with 9 bases identical to TRBD1. The CDR3 extends over 15 amino acids. Germline CDR1 and CDR2: MNHNY and SVGAGI (reference sequence). The J segment lost 10 bases and the V segment lost 6 bases, leaving 10 bases of the junction unmatched. CDR3 DNA sequence: TGTGCCAGCAGAGGGGGGACAGGGTTGGACTCACCCCTCCACTTT. Translating it yields CASRGGTGLDSPLHF.

This clonotype has more than one count but fewer than ten. CDR3 DNA: TGTGCCAGCAGCTTAGCCACTGAAGCTTTCTTT. Its translation is CASSLATEAFF. V usage is TRBV7-2 and J usage is TRBJ1-1; unclear D gene. Trimming took off 0 bases at V and 4 bases at J, with 0 bases between the two ends. The CDR3 is 11 amino acids. CDR1 and CDR2 from the germline V gene are SGHTA and FQGNSA.

In this sample, this clonotype turned up many times. The V and J genes are TRBV7-2 and TRBJ2-3; 11 nucleotides match TRBD2. This CDR3 comprises 15 residues. The ends lost 3 bases at V and 5 bases at J; junction bases unmatched: 4. Germline lookup yields CDR1 SGHTA and CDR2 FQGNSA. Here the CDR3 reads CASSFGLAGLDTQYF. CDR3 bases: TGTGCCAGCAGCTTTGGACTAGCGGGCTTAGATACGCAGTATTTT. The full variable domain, rest sourced from reference TRBV7-2 and TRBJ2-3, is GAGVSQSPSNKVTEKGKDVELRCDPISGHTALYWYRQSLGQGLEFLIYFQGNSAPDKSGLPSDRFSAERTGGSVSTLTIQRTQQEDSAVYLCASSFGLAGLDTQYFGPGTRLTVL.

Ten or more counts support this clonotype. The J gene is TRBJ1-1, the V gene TRBV20-1, with 9 bases that match TRBD1. Germline values: CDR1 DFQATT, CDR2 SNEGSKA (reference sequence). V was pared by 2 bases and J by 1 base, with 11 bases of the junction left unmatched. CDR3 length: 17 residues. CDR3 coding DNA: TGCAGTGCTAGACGATACAGGGGGCCATCGGGGAACACTGAAGCTTTCTTT. This gives the protein CSARRYRGPSGNTEAFF.

Ten or more counts support this clonotype. The chain is built from TRBV18 and TRBJ2-5; D is unresolved. The CDR3 spans 10 residues. V dropped 6 bases and J dropped 4 bases, with 3 bases sitting between them. The germline gives CDR1 KGHSH, CDR2 LQKENI. DNA of the CDR3: TGTGCCAGCTCCAGAGAGACCCAGTACTTC. Translated, it gives CASSRETQYF.

This chain joins TRBV12-3 or TRBV12-4 and TRBJ1-1, with 7 bases identical to TRBD1. V lost 7 bases, J lost 4 bases, and 6 bases stayed unmatched. This CDR3 spans 13 amino acids. In nucleotides, the CDR3 is TGTGCCAGCACCGGGACAGTCGTCACTGAAGCTTTCTTT. Amino acid sequence: CASTGTVVTEAFF.

This chain links TRBV28 with TRBJ1-6; TRBD1 matches 9 bases. This CDR3 has 15 residues. Germline CDR1 is MDHEN and CDR2 is SYDVKM. Trimming at V came to 4 bases and at J to 8 bases, leaving 6 bases not matched to a gene. The CDR3 nucleotides are TGTGCCAGCAGTTCGGGGGGACAGGGTGATTCACCCCTCCACTTT. Encoded protein: CASSSGGQGDSPLHF. Filled out from reference TRBV28 and TRBJ1-6, the complete variable domain reads DVKVTQSSRYLVKRTGEKVFLECVQDMDHENMFWYRQDPGLGLRLIYFSYDVKMKEKGDIPEGYSVSREKKERFSLILESASTNQTSMYLCASSSGGQGDSPLHFGNGTRLTVT.

V is TRBV6-1 and J is TRBJ1-6; D not resolved. Per germline, CDR1 MNHNS and CDR2 SASEGT. This CDR3 has 15 amino acids. Trimming took 0 bases from V and 9 from J, leaving 12 bases between them. In DNA, the CDR3 is TGTGCCAGCAGTGAAGCCGGCCTCGGTGGTTCACCCCTCCACTTT. It yields the protein CASSEAGLGGSPLHF.

The chain employs TRBV4-1 and TRBJ2-2, with D perhaps TRBD1 (6 bases). Between the trimmed V and J ends, which lost 1 base and 2 bases, there was a span of 11 bases. This CDR3 contains 16 residues. The germline gives CDR1 MGHRA, CDR2 YSYEKL. CDR3: CASSQVQGTNTGELFF. The DNA of the CDR3 is TGCGCCAGCAGCCAAGTCCAGGGGACCAACACCGGGGAGCTGTTTTTT.

CDR3 nucleotide sequence: TGCAGCGGTGGGCGAGATACGCAGTATTTT. Its protein is CSGGRDTQYF. The rearrangement uses TRBV29-1 and TRBJ2-3, with no clear D. Germline-derived CDR1 and CDR2 are SQVTM and ANQGSEA. The CDR3 loop spans 10 amino acids. Trimming removed 7 bases from V and 5 bases from J, with 7 bases in between.

This clonotype was seen repeatedly, ten times or more. The chain has TRBV12-3 or TRBV12-4 and TRBJ1-1; D is unclear. The CDR3 totals 13 residues. V was pared by 5 bases and J by 10 bases, with 17 bases between. The CDR3 DNA reads as TGTGCCAGCAGTACCTCATCGCGGCCTGTAGCTTTCTTT. Amino acid sequence: CASSTSSRPVAFF.

This clonotype occurred many times. The CDR3 sequence: CATDTSGETQYF. CDR3 DNA: TGTGCCACCGATACTAGCGGCGAGACCCAGTACTTC. V is TRBV6-2 or TRBV6-3 and J is TRBJ2-5; 8 positions agree with TRBD2. Trimming removed 10 bases from V and 5 bases from J; junction bases left unmatched: 6. Germline CDR1 is MNHEY and CDR2 is SVGEGT. The CDR3 covers 12 residues.

The V gene is TRBV24-1, the J gene TRBJ2-1; TRBD2 agrees at 9 bases. CDR1 and CDR2 from the germline V gene are KGHDR and SFDVKD. This CDR3 comprises 16 residues. After removal of 1 base from V and 8 bases from J, the junction contained 8 bases not matched to a gene. The CDR3 coding sequence is TGTGCCACCAGTGATTTAGGGGCTAGCGGGGCCGATGAGCAGTTCTTC. Translation: CATSDLGASGADEQFF.

The table lists this clonotype with many counts. J is TRBJ1-2 and V is TRBV20-1; no clear D gene. CDR1 and CDR2 (germline): DFQATT, SNEGSKA (reference sequence). The CDR3 runs to 13 residues. Trimming shortened V by 7 bases and J by 2 bases, and 14 bases separated the two germline ends. CDR3 amino acids: CSVDPSTNYGYTF. CDR3 nucleotide sequence: TGCAGTGTTGACCCAAGTACGAACTATGGCTACACCTTC.

This clonotype was observed a handful of times. The V gene is TRBV6-6, the J gene TRBJ1-6, with a tentative D call TRBD1 (6 bases). CDR1 is MNHNY and CDR2 is SVGAGI in the germline V gene (reference sequence). The CDR3 is made up of 16 amino acids. V dropped 6 bases and J dropped 9 bases, with 21 bases sitting between them. CDR3 coding DNA: TGTGCCAGCAGGAGATCCGGGGACAAGGGGATTTCACCCCTCCACTTT. Protein: CASRRSGDKGISPLHF.

This clonotype was seen a few times. J is TRBJ2-5 and V is TRBV9, with D unclear. Germline CDR1 is SGDLS and CDR2 is YYNGEE. This CDR3 comprises 14 residues. Trimming removed 0 bases from V and 5 bases from J, with 11 bases in between. CDR3 nucleotide sequence: TGTGCCAGCAGCGTAGACTCGCCCCGGGAGACCCAGTACTTC. Its translation is CASSVDSPRETQYF. The variable domain in full, with the rest retrieved from reference TRBV9 and TRBJ2-5, is DSGVTQTPKHLITATGQRVTLRCSPRSGDLSVYWYQQSLDQGLQFLIQYYNGEERAKGNILERFSAQQFPDLHSELNLSSLELGDSALYFCASSVDSPRETQYFGPGTRLLVL.

This clonotype has a count of ten or more. The J gene is TRBJ2-1, the V gene TRBV11-2; unclear D gene. The CDR3 is made up of 12 amino acids. Germline assignment: CDR1 SGHAT and CDR2 FQNNGV. V lost 3 bases and J lost 7, with 7 bases in between. The CDR3 loop reads CASSFGWNEQFF. In nucleotides, the CDR3 is TGTGCCAGCAGCTTCGGTTGGAATGAGCAGTTCTTC.

At least ten counts were recorded for this clonotype. CDR3 region: CASSPRVPTGKNTEAFF. The CDR3 bases are TGTGCCAGCTCACCACGGGTCCCGACAGGAAAGAACACTGAAGCTTTCTTT. This chain joins TRBV18 and TRBJ1-1; perhaps TRBD1 as D (6 bases). The V and J ends lost 1 base and 1 base respectively, with 16 bases between them. The V gene's germline CDR1 is KGHSH and CDR2 LQKENI. CDR3 length: 17 residues.

The sample holds a few counts of this clonotype. V is TRBV24-1 and J is TRBJ2-5; TRBD2 might be the D (6 bases). Trimming removed 5 bases from V and 4 bases from J, with 10 bases in between. CDR3 length: 13 amino acids. Germline loops: CDR1 KGHDR, CDR2 SFDVKD. The CDR3 protein is CATSGGVSETQYF. CDR3 nucleotides: TGTGCCACCAGTGGCGGGGTGTCAGAGACCCAGTACTTC.

This clonotype was seen a single time. With a much larger clone just one base away, this may be a read error. The chain recombines TRBV20-1 with TRBJ1-3, with a tentative D call TRBD1 (6 bases). V was cut by 3 bases and J by 5 bases, with 17 bases left in between. Per the germline V gene, CDR1 is DFQATT and CDR2 is SNEGSKA (reference sequence). The CDR3 is 15 amino acids. The CDR3 loop reads CSASAETGRRNTIYF. CDR3 bases: TGCAGTGCTAGTGCTGAGACAGGAAGGCGAAACACCATATATTTT.

The chain uses TRBV7-6 and TRBJ1-1; D possibly corresponds to TRBD1 (6 bases). Trimming took 5 bases from V and 0 from J, leaving 10 bases between them. The CDR3 has 14 residues. Per the germline V gene, CDR1 is SGHVS and CDR2 is FNYEAQ. CDR3 protein: CASSPDRMNTEAFF. The CDR3 DNA follows: TGTGCCAGCAGCCCGGACAGAATGAACACTGAAGCTTTCTTT.

The V and J genes are TRBV9 and TRBJ1-1; D gene uncertain. CDR3 size: 15 residues. Trimming removed 0 bases at V and 10 bases at J, with 19 bases between. From germline, CDR1 is SGDLS and CDR2 YYNGEE. CDR3 coding DNA: TGTGCCAGCAGCGTAGGTGGCACGGGCTTTCGTGTAGCTTTCTTT. Translation gives CASSVGGTGFRVAFF.

The sample holds a few counts of this clonotype. The chain is built from TRBV6-6 and TRBJ1-4, with unresolved D. This CDR3 is built from 14 residues. Germline V gives CDR1 MNHNY, CDR2 SVGAGI (reference sequence). Trimming cost V 4 bases and J 8 bases, with 14 bases left between them. CDR3 sequence reads: CASSSEINPEKLFF. The DNA for the CDR3 is TGTGCCAGCAGTTCTGAAATAAACCCAGAAAAACTGTTTTTT.